The 11 T cell receptor beta chains reported below all come from one sample, sequenced in a study of T cells in Graves' hyperthyroidism and ophthalmopathy. The source material, RNA transcripts, was used to amplify TCR beta CDR3 regions. Researchers ran a first-round RT-PCR on the TCR CDR3 using the HTBI primer set. TCRdb re-derived calls from the multiplex PCR reads in MiXCR, one entry per CDR3 protein. The sample consists of about 480,000 distinct CDR3 sequences, approximately 14% of them appearing once. The specimen was blood. These receptors were collected from a woman under 30 with Graves' hyperthyroidism.

Ten or more counts support this clonotype. The chain has TRBV15 and TRBJ2-7; 8 bases match TRBD2. The CDR3 covers 15 residues. In germline, CDR1 is LNHNV, CDR2 YYDKDF (reference sequence). Trimming removed 4 bases from V and 0 bases from J; junction bases left unmatched: 5. CDR3 region: CATSTETSGSYEQYF. The DNA for the CDR3 is TGTGCCACCAGCACAGAAACTAGCGGCTCCTACGAGCAGTACTTC.

This clonotype was counted ten times or more. The chain uses TRBV20-1 and TRBJ2-2, with 12 bases lining up with TRBD2. V trimming: 2 bases; J trimming: 8 bases; junction bases outside the gene matches: 6. Germline V lookup: CDR1 DFQATT, CDR2 SNEGSKA (reference sequence). The CDR3 extends over 15 amino acids. CDR3 DNA sequence: TGCAGTGCTAGAACAACCGGACTAGCGGGGGGGGAGCTGTTTTTT. This codes for CSARTTGLAGGELFF.

This clonotype was observed at least ten times. The rearrangement links TRBV12-3 or TRBV12-4 to TRBJ2-1; TRBD2 aligns across 15 bases. The CDR3 is 16 amino acids. V dropped 7 bases and J dropped 10; count of bases not matched to a gene: 11. For the CDR3, the DNA is TGTGCCAGCAAAACGCCCGGGACTAGCGGGAGGTGGGAGCAGTTCTTC. It yields the protein CASKTPGTSGRWEQFF.

This clonotype was observed many times. The chain's CDR3 is CASSPLTSTDEQFF. DNA of the CDR3: TGTGCCAGCAGCCCTCTTACTAGTACCGATGAGCAGTTCTTC. The chain has TRBV11-2 and TRBJ2-1; perhaps TRBD2 as D (5 bases). Germline V gives CDR1 SGHAT, CDR2 FQNNGV. Trimming removed 5 bases at V and 8 bases at J, with 16 bases between. The CDR3 consists of 14 residues.

This clonotype was counted at least ten times. V and J are TRBV20-1 and TRBJ1-3; D remains ambiguous. V was clipped by 6 bases and J by 0 bases, with 15 bases between them. In germline, CDR1 is DFQATT, CDR2 SNEGSKA (reference sequence). CDR3 length: 15 amino acids. CDR3 in amino acids: CSARYPSSSGNTIYF. CDR3 coding DNA: TGCAGTGCCCGGTACCCAAGCAGCTCTGGAAACACCATATATTTT.

This clonotype was recorded at least ten times. The chain couples TRBV3-1 to TRBJ2-7; D unclear. The CDR3 runs to 14 residues. Germline V gives CDR1 LGHDT, CDR2 YNNKEL (reference sequence). V lost 5 bases and J lost 3, with 14 bases in between. CDR3 residues: CASSNGLGLYEQYV. The CDR3 nucleotides are TGTGCCAGCAGCAATGGGCTTGGGCTCTACGAGCAGTACGTC.

This clonotype was counted at least ten times. This chain uses TRBV7-9 with TRBJ2-3; possibly TRBD2 for D (5 bases). Germline CDR1 and CDR2: SEHNR and FQNEAQ (reference sequence). The V end lost 3 bases, the J end lost 4 bases, and 14 bases lay between the germline ends. CDR3 length: 15 amino acids. The CDR3 reads CASSFTIAFADTQYF. Here the CDR3 DNA reads TGTGCCAGCAGCTTTACCATAGCGTTCGCAGATACGCAGTATTTT.

This clonotype was detected many times. The chain couples TRBV9 to TRBJ1-2, with a tentative D call TRBD1 (5 bases). This CDR3 spans 16 amino acids. Trimming pared 3 bases from V and 0 bases from J, leaving 15 bases between. The germline V gene encodes CDR1 SGDLS and CDR2 YYNGEE. The CDR3 nucleotides read TGTGCCAGCAGCGCCGGGCAGGGAGCAGCTAACTATGGCTACACCTTC. This translates into CASSAGQGAANYGYTF.

This clonotype was picked up many times. This chain links TRBV18 with TRBJ2-5; no firm D call. Germline lookup yields CDR1 KGHSH and CDR2 LQKENI. The CDR3 extends over 13 amino acids. Trimming pared 1 base from V and 3 bases from J, leaving 6 bases between. The CDR3: CASSPRQKETQYF. Written as DNA, the CDR3 is TGTGCCAGCTCACCACGGCAGAAAGAGACCCAGTACTTC.

This clonotype was seen once. The chain carries TRBV9 and TRBJ2-1; D tentatively reads TRBD1 or TRBD2 (5 bases each). The CDR3 totals 15 residues. V lost 4 bases and J 9 bases, leaving 20 bases between the germline ends. The germline CDR1 and CDR2 sequences are SGDLS and YYNGEE. CDR3 sequence: CASSLTGTDFGEQFF. In DNA form, the CDR3 reads TGTGCCAGCAGCTTAACCGGGACCGATTTTGGTGAGCAGTTCTTC.

This sequence joins TRBV4-1 and TRBJ2-7, with 7 bases identical to TRBD2. Trimming removed 4 bases from V and 3 bases from J; junction bases left unmatched: 9. Per germline, CDR1 MGHRA and CDR2 YSYEKL. This CDR3 is 15 amino acids long. CDR3 coding DNA: TGCGCCAGCAGCCCCGGGGGAGCGGGGATCTACGAGCAGTACTTC. This codes for CASSPGGAGIYEQYF.